This T cell receptor beta chain was sequenced for a study of cytomegalovirus exposure and HLA in healthy donors. Findings of the study overall: In a later analysis, V- and J-gene trimming of beta chains associated with a DCLRE1C missense variant, replicated independently. Available immune exposure information covered CMV serostatus only. TCR beta chains associated with HLA were, in a later analysis, more clonally expanded than equally common others. The authors assumed roughly uniform sequencing depth across donors for presence/absence analyses.

As to this clone: The antigen is undetermined.

V lost 5 bases, J lost 4 bases, and 11 bases lay in between. Germline V lookup: CDR1 SGHTA, CDR2 FQGNSA. The CDR3 extends over 13 amino acids. PCR used 60 Vbeta primers and 13 Jbeta primers. TCRdb keeps only in-frame clones here, not all; method: immunoSEQ multiplex PCR. The table records approximately 79,000 clones, approximately 74% of them present only once. Sequencing input: PBMCs. V is TRBV7-2 and J is TRBJ1-2; a possible D gene is TRBD1 (6 bases). The receptor was derived from a man in his forties in good health and CMV-seropositive. CDR3: CASSHGQTYGYTF. DNA for the CDR3: TGTGCCAGCAGCCACGGACAGACCTATGGCTACACCTTC. Based on the CDR3 plus reference TRBV7-2 and TRBJ1-2, the full variable domain is GAGVSQSPSNKVTEKGKDVELRCDPISGHTALYWYRQSLGQGLEFLIYFQGNSAPDKSGLPSDRFSAERTGGSVSTLTIQRTQQEDSAVYLCASSHGQTYGYTFGSGTRLTVV.